The clone carrying this T cell receptor (beta chain) was recorded at least ten times. What it binds is not known. This entry is derived from a study of shared clonotypes between healthy human individuals. Study at large: Per donor, three plates held CD4 naive cells, three held CD4 memory, two held CD8 naive and one held CD8 memory.

Assay: immunoSEQ multiplex PCR; the TCRdb copy retains only in-frame clones and omits some. The sample has fewer than 800,000 clones, 92% seen once; the top ten hold about a quarter. Naive CD8 cells were CD45RO-negative, positively selected for CCR7, excluding terminally differentiated effector memory CD45RA+ cells. Donors were healthy HIV-negative adults without recently reported acute infections or vaccinations. General study points: Among a few donors, 4.5% to 5.5% of naive CD4 clonotypes were found in common. Sampling was confined to blood; repertoires within tissues likely differ.

Germline V gene data show CDR1 as MRHNA and CDR2 as SNTAGT. Deletions cut 5 bases from V and 0 bases from J, with 6 bases between. The CDR3 has 13 residues. This rearrangement joins TRBV6-4 to TRBJ2-3, with D possibly TRBD2 on 6 matching bases. This receptor was taken from a man aged 30-40 years in good health. Source material: naive CD8+ T cells sorted from blood. The CDR3 loop is CASSSGSTDTQYF. DNA for the CDR3: TGTGCCAGCAGTAGCGGGAGCACAGATACGCAGTATTTT.